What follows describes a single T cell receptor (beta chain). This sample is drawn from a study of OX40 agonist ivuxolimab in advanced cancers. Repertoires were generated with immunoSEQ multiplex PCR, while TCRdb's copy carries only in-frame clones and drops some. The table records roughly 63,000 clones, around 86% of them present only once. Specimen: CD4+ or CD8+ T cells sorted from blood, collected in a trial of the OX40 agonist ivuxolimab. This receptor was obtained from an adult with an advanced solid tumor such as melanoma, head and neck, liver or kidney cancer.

DNA of the CDR3: TGTGCCAGCAGTGAAGGTACCTTGAGGGCTTTCTTT. Amino acid sequence: CASSEGTLRAFF. This rearrangement joins TRBV6-1 to TRBJ1-1, with D hard to call. Germline V gives CDR1 MNHNS, CDR2 SASEGT. Trimming took off 1 base at V and 11 bases at J, with 11 bases between the two ends. There are 12 residues in the CDR3.